The entry below describes one T cell receptor (beta chain). This clonotype was detected many times. Its antigen remains undetermined. Base qualities are not recorded, but no much larger clone differs from it by a single base. Instrument on record: Illumina NovaSeq 6000. TCR cDNA was synthesized by 5'RACE template switching, which introduced a universal primer site and unique molecular identifiers. Priming of cDNA synthesis was performed from both the TCR alpha and TCR beta constant segments. Library amplification used two PCR steps, and the second PCR step added sample barcodes and sequencing adapters. Sequencing of the libraries was done on either Illumina HiSeq 2500 (2x100 bp) or NovaSeq (2x150 bp). Per the original workflow: Reads were demultiplexed and collapsed into UMI consensus sequences with MIGEC, and V(D)J alignment was performed with MiXCR. Using edgeR on replicate PBMC samples, clonotypes were called vaccine-responding if FDR was below 0.01 and the log2 fold change was above 5 up to day 15. Bulk clonotypes were assigned CD4 or CD8 identity according to which sequenced CD4 or CD8 repertoire held them at higher abundance. The raw public data were reprocessed by TCRdb itself: fastp quality trimming at Q25, MiXCR clonotype calling, in-frame beta chains only. Rows are unified per CDR3 protein, each entry keeping the most common DNA and genes. V and J calls and clone size were set by TCRdb, not the authors. In this sample the table shows around 320,000 distinct CDR3 sequences, roughly a tenth of which occur a single time. Less than 3.5% of the sample lies in the top ten.

The sample's treatment or condition label, in plain terms: live attenuated yellow fever vaccine strain. A standard Ficoll-Paque protocol was used to isolate PBMCs from peripheral blood. Dynabeads CD4 and CD8 positive selection kits were used to isolate CD4 and CD8 T-cell fractions. TriZol was used to extract RNA from bulk PBMCs, from CD4 and CD8 fractions, and from dextramer-positive and dextramer-negative fractions. Unmatched junction bases come to 3, with V trimmed by 4 bases and J by 1 base. Sequences SGHRS (CDR1) and YFSETQ (CDR2) are obtained from the germline V gene. Spanning cysteine to phenylalanine, the CDR3 consists of 14 amino acids. CDR3 DNA only is kept here, 42 bases in frame from base 1. This sample stems from a study of T cells after yellow fever vaccination (dated by TCRdb to the late 2010s). About the investigation overall: The SMART-Seq v4 Ultra Low Input RNA kit was used to prepare libraries from fractions with low cell numbers. To follow T-cell clones before and after primary and booster YFV17D yellow fever vaccination, bulk TCR alpha and beta repertoires were sequenced over time. Two healthy male donors made up the cohort, one aged 18 to 29 years and the other aged 30 to 39 years. Blood samples were taken at several timepoints before and after primary and secondary immunization, and bulk PBMC replicates and cell subsets were isolated. On the study overall, not on this receptor specifically: The study included only two donors, which limits how far the findings can be generalized. The secondary T-cell response was found to be weaker but faster than the primary response, with a peak reached on day 5 rather than on day 15. After the booster, most clones that had expanded after primary vaccination were detected again (nearly 98% of CD4 and 88% of CD8), suggesting broad maintenance of memory. FACS-sorted repertoires could contain abundant contaminating clonotypes from the bulk population, so computational filtering was required. A small fraction of clonotypes showed up in both the CD4 and CD8 compartments, probably as a result of convergent recombination.

This TCR was recovered from a man between 18 and 35 years old who received the YFV17D yellow fever vaccine. The chain uses TRBV5-1 and TRBJ1-1; 8 middle bases align to TRBD1. Sequenced here: CD4+ T cells sorted from PBMCs, sampled 45 days after the yellow fever booster vaccination. The sequenced DNA is TGCGCCAGCAGCGCGGACAGGGCGAACACTGAAGCTTTCTTT. It codes for CASSADRANTEAFF.